This T cell receptor (beta chain) was captured by sequencing in a study of T cells in tumors after PD-1 blockade. Study-level information: Some patients also took daily vismodegib 150 mg during anti-PD-1 treatment. On average, peripheral blood gave roughly 110,000 TCR templates and around 40,000 unique clonotypes.

This CDR3 has 16 amino acids. The V gene end was trimmed by 1 base and the J gene end by 6 bases; junction bases not matched to a gene: 8. Germline-derived CDR1 and CDR2 are SGHTA and FQGTGA. Assay used: immunoSEQ multiplex PCR; TCRdb lists only in-frame clones, some missing. The sample includes around 25,000 clones, about 84% of them seen just once. The count of this clone is one. V usage is TRBV7-3 and J usage is TRBJ2-1, with 8 bases that match TRBD2. Sequencing used PBMCs, obtained after anti-PD-1 treatment. This receptor was identified in a human donor with basal cell carcinoma. The CDR3: CASSLNPSGWFNEQFF. CDR3 bases: TGTGCCAGCAGCTTAAATCCTAGCGGGTGGTTCAATGAGCAGTTCTTC.